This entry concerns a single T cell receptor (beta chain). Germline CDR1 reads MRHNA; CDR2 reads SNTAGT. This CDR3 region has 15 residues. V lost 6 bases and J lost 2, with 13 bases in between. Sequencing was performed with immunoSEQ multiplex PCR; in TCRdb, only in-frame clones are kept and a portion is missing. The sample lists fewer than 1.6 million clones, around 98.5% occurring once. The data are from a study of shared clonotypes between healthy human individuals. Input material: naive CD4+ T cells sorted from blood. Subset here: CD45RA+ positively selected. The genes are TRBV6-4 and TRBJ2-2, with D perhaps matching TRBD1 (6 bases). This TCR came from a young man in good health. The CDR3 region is CASRREQGNTGELFF. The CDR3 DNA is TGTGCCAGCAGAAGGGAACAGGGAAACACCGGGGAGCTGTTTTTT.